One and the same sample provided the 2 T cell receptor beta chains below, sequenced in a study of cytomegalovirus exposure and HLA in healthy donors. Primers: 60 Vbeta forward and 13 Jbeta reverse. Libraries were prepared by immunoSEQ multiplex PCR; TCRdb keeps only in-frame clonotypes and omits some of them. The repertoire consists of about 140,000 clones, with approximately 82% occurring once and the leading ten covering more than 2.5%. Specimen: PBMCs. The receptors were sampled from a man in his late teens or twenties in good health and CMV-seropositive.

The gene calls are TRBV28 and TRBJ1-2; TRBD1 matches 7 bases. The CDR3 is 17 amino acids. CDR1 is MDHEN and CDR2 is SYDVKM in the germline V gene. V shed 5 bases and J 7 bases; nucleotides not matched to a gene: 19. CDR3 loop: CASSSSSSGQELRGYTF. Here the CDR3 DNA reads TGTGCCAGCAGTAGTTCCTCCTCTGGACAGGAACTGCGTGGCTACACCTTC.

V is TRBV4-1 and J is TRBJ1-2; no definite D call. The length of the CDR3 is 15 residues. The ends were cut back, 4 bases at V and 4 bases at J, with 16 bases in the middle. The germline CDR1 and CDR2 sequences are MGHRA and YSYEKL. The CDR3 region is CASSPRTPGTYGYTF. The DNA of the CDR3 is TGCGCCAGCAGCCCGCGGACTCCGGGAACCTATGGCTACACCTTC.